This is a list of T cell receptor beta chains from one sample in a study of graft-versus-host responses after intestinal transplantation. Repertoires were generated with immunoSEQ multiplex PCR, while TCRdb's copy carries only in-frame clones and drops some. Here the sample spans about 63,000 clones, roughly nine tenths being singletons. The sequences come from ileum tissue, collected less than 400 days after transplant. Every receptor here comes from a human patient who received an intestinal transplant, so some T cells may come from the graft donor. The CDR3 runs from the conserved cysteine through the conserved F or W. Each record gives: CDR3 protein, CDR3 DNA, D gene, clone size, V gene, J gene. D genes are given only for firm matches. Clone size is given for some rows only: seen once, a few or many times, or a class if the clone is expanded.

CASSPTKGLAGGNQETQYF	TGTGCCAGCAGCCCGACTAAGGGACTAGCGGGGGGGAATCAAGAGACCCAGTACTTC	TRBD2	NA	TRBV5-6	TRBJ2-5
CASSERGTGELFF	TGTGCCAGCAGTGAGAGGGGCACCGGGGAGCTGTTTTTT	NA	once	TRBV2	TRBJ2-2
CASRVGSTQGARNTGELFF	TGTGCCAGCAGAGTAGGGTCCACACAAGGGGCGCGGAACACCGGGGAGCTGTTTTTT	NA	NA	TRBV11-2	TRBJ2-2
CASSQTLRETQYF	TGCGCCAGCAGCCAAACCTTGAGGGAGACCCAGTACTTC	NA	NA	TRBV4-1	TRBJ2-5
CASSQDGTRLSYEQYF	TGTGCCAGCAGCCAAGATGGGACTAGGCTGTCCTACGAGCAGTACTTC	TRBD2	NA	TRBV4-2	TRBJ2-7
CASSLFLAGEYNEQFF	TGCGCCAGCAGCTTATTCCTAGCGGGGGAGTACAATGAGCAGTTCTTC	TRBD2	NA	TRBV5-1	TRBJ2-1
CASSPLWVPTTTDTQYF	TGCGCCAGCAGCCCCTTATGGGTCCCCACAACCACAGATACGCAGTATTTT	NA	NA	TRBV5-1	TRBJ2-3
CASSLGGVWGSNSPLHF	TGTGCCAGCAGCTTGGGAGGGGTCTGGGGTAGTAATTCACCCCTCCACTTT	NA	few	TRBV5-6	TRBJ1-6
CASSPVGLYEQYF	TGTGCCAGCAGCCCAGTAGGGCTCTACGAGCAGTACTTC	NA	NA	TRBV7-2	TRBJ2-7
CARPKPGQVYEQYF	TGTGCCAGACCTAAGCCGGGACAGGTTTACGAGCAGTACTTC	TRBD1	NA	TRBV9	TRBJ2-7
CASSEVIRWLGAKNTEAFF	TGTGCCAGCAGTGAAGTGATCCGTTGGTTAGGGGCAAAGAACACTGAAGCTTTCTTT	NA	NA	TRBV2	TRBJ1-1
CASSFRLRETQYF	TGCGCCAGCAGCTTCAGGTTGCGAGAGACCCAGTACTTC	NA	NA	TRBV5-1	TRBJ2-5
CASRERGSQETQYF	TGTGCCAGCAGGGAGCGGGGGAGCCAAGAGACCCAGTACTTC	TRBD2	NA	TRBV2	TRBJ2-5
CASSLNLRTGNTEAFF	TGTGCCAGCAGTTTAAATCTCAGGACAGGGAACACTGAAGCTTTCTTT	TRBD1	NA	TRBV28	TRBJ1-1
CAWSPTNCEQFF	TGTGCCTGGAGTCCGACGAACTGTGAGCAGTTCTTC	NA	NA	TRBV30	TRBJ2-1
CASSPTAGTYNEQFF	TGTGCCAGCAGCCCCACCGCTGGTACCTACAATGAGCAGTTCTTC	NA	NA	TRBV11-3	TRBJ2-1
CASSHPTGRWLTDTQYF	TGCGCCAGCAGCCACCCAACCGGAAGGTGGCTTACAGATACGCAGTATTTT	NA	NA	TRBV4-1	TRBJ2-3
CASSEDRAHEQYF	TGTGCCAGTAGTGAGGACAGGGCACACGAGCAGTACTTC	TRBD1	NA	TRBV19	TRBJ2-7
CASSIDPLDRTVGELFF	TGTGCCAGTAGTATAGATCCCCTAGATCGGACAGTAGGGGAGCTGTTTTTT	NA	NA	TRBV19	TRBJ2-2
CASSSWTGDQPQHF	TGTGCCAGCAGCTCATGGACAGGGGATCAGCCCCAGCATTTT	NA	NA	TRBV21-1	TRBJ1-5
CASSPGTGDQPQHF	TGTGCCAGCAGTCCAGGGACAGGGGATCAGCCCCAGCATTTT	TRBD1	once	TRBV28	TRBJ1-5
CASDLTVPGRDRGFEGNQPQHF	TGTGCCAGCGATCTTACGGTCCCGGGTCGGGACAGGGGATTTGAAGGTAATCAGCCCCAGCATTTT	TRBD1	NA	TRBV2	TRBJ1-5
CASSPTGGPSYEQYF	TGTGCCAGCAGCCCGACGGGGGGACCCTCCTACGAGCAGTACTTC	TRBD2	NA	TRBV5-4	TRBJ2-7
CASSLPGQGVPNTGELFF	TGTGCCAGCAGCTTACCGGGACAGGGGGTTCCTAACACCGGGGAGCTGTTTTTT	TRBD1	NA	TRBV5-6	TRBJ2-2
CASSLEVTGAGETQYF	TGCGCCAGCAGCTTGGAGGTGACAGGGGCCGGAGAGACCCAGTACTTC	TRBD1	NA	TRBV5-1	TRBJ2-5
CASKWSREANTEAFF	TGTGCCAGCAAGTGGTCCAGGGAGGCAAACACTGAAGCTTTCTTT	NA	once	TRBV2	TRBJ1-1
CASSKTVREGTGELFF	TGTGCCAGCAGCAAAACCGTAAGGGAGGGGACCGGGGAGCTGTTTTTT	NA	NA	TRBV21-1	TRBJ2-2
CASSQEGSKGQPQHF	TGTGCCAGCAGCCAAGAAGGCAGTAAGGGTCAGCCCCAGCATTTT	NA	NA	TRBV4-2	TRBJ1-5
CASSRGGPFNEQFF	TGTGCCAGCAGTCGGGGGGGGCCATTTAATGAGCAGTTCTTC	TRBD2	NA	TRBV27	TRBJ2-1
CASSSHPGWDTEAFF	TGCGCCAGCAGCTCACACCCGGGGTGGGACACTGAAGCTTTCTTT	NA	NA	TRBV5-1	TRBJ1-1
CSVDYVGMGEQYF	TGCAGCGTTGACTACGTGGGTATGGGCGAGCAGTACTTC	NA	NA	TRBV29-1	TRBJ2-7
CSVVAPGEAGELFF	TGCAGCGTTGTCGCCCCAGGGGAGGCCGGGGAGCTGTTTTTT	NA	once	TRBV29-1	TRBJ2-2
CAISAGGELFF	TGTGCCATCAGTGCAGGCGGGGAGCTGTTTTTT	NA	NA	TRBV10-3	TRBJ2-2
CSGRDTTNTEAFF	TGCAGCGGGAGGGACACCACGAACACTGAAGCTTTCTTT	NA	NA	TRBV29-1	TRBJ1-1
CASSLGAGILAHEQYF	TGTGCCAGCAGCTTGGGAGCCGGCATACTAGCCCACGAGCAGTACTTC	NA	NA	TRBV5-6	TRBJ2-7
CASSLDGAQGGNSPLHF	TGCGCCAGCAGCTTGGATGGGGCGCAGGGGGGTAATTCACCCCTCCACTTT	TRBD1	NA	TRBV5-1	TRBJ1-6
CASSLPTGELFF	TGCGCCAGCAGCCTCCCCACCGGGGAGCTGTTTTTT	NA	NA	TRBV5-1	TRBJ2-2
CASSLGQVNQPQHF	TGTGCCAGCAGCTTGGGACAGGTCAATCAGCCCCAGCATTTT	TRBD1	NA	TRBV13	TRBJ1-5
CASSETGDYNEQFF	TGTGCCAGCAGCGAGACAGGGGACTACAATGAGCAGTTCTTC	TRBD1	NA	TRBV7-9	TRBJ2-1
CASSPRAGEAYNEQFF	TGTGCCAGCAGTCCCCGGGCAGGGGAGGCCTACAATGAGCAGTTCTTC	NA	NA	TRBV11-2	TRBJ2-1
CASSPGTNTDTQYF	TGTGCCAGCTCACCAGGGACCAACACAGATACGCAGTATTTT	NA	NA	TRBV18	TRBJ2-3
CASTEARIFNQPQHF	TGTGCCAGCACCGAAGCCAGGATCTTCAATCAGCCCCAGCATTTT	NA	NA	TRBV28	TRBJ1-5
CASASGGASYNEQFF	TGTGCCAGCGCCAGCGGGGGGGCGTCCTACAATGAGCAGTTCTTC	TRBD2	NA	TRBV7-7	TRBJ2-1
CATTVNGNSPLHF	TGTGCCACGACAGTTAATGGGAATTCACCCCTCCACTTT	NA	NA	TRBV19	TRBJ1-6
CASSGRTDGYTF	TGTGCCAGCAGCGGTCGGACAGATGGCTACACCTTC	NA	once	TRBV9	TRBJ1-2
CASGLGRVSEETQYF	TGTGCTAGTGGTTTAGGCAGGGTGTCGGAAGAGACCCAGTACTTC	NA	once	TRBV12-5	TRBJ2-5
CATSDSMNTEAFF	TGTGCCACCTCGGACAGTATGAACACTGAAGCCTTCTTT	NA	NA	TRBV11-2	TRBJ1-1
CASKSGSSGANVLTF	TGTGCCAGCAAATCGGGTTCCTCTGGGGCCAACGTCCTGACTTTC	NA	NA	TRBV13	TRBJ2-6
CASSFPSGRASYEQYF	TGTGCCAGCAGTTTCCCTAGCGGGAGGGCCTCCTACGAGCAGTACTTC	TRBD2	few	TRBV6-6	TRBJ2-7
CASSPTGRNEKLFF	TGCGCCAGCAGCCCCACTGGGCGGAATGAAAAACTGTTTTTT	NA	few	TRBV5-1	TRBJ1-4
CASSRLTGSNTGELFF	TGTGCCAGCAGCCGTCTCACGGGGAGTAACACCGGGGAGCTGTTTTTT	NA	NA	TRBV7-2	TRBJ2-2
CASSLDRSDAPFMNTEAFF	TGTGCCAGCAGCTTAGATCGGTCGGACGCTCCATTCATGAACACTGAAGCTTTCTTT	NA	NA	TRBV11-2	TRBJ1-1
CASSGLAGVLQFF	TGTGCCAGCAGTGGACTAGCGGGAGTCTTGCAGTTCTTC	TRBD2	NA	TRBV6-1	TRBJ2-1
CASSLEGTGRVEKLFF	TGTGCCAGCAGCTTAGAAGGGACAGGGAGGGTTGAAAAACTGTTTTTT	TRBD1	NA	TRBV11-2	TRBJ1-4
CASPPGSSTDTQYF	TGTGCCAGCCCTCCGGGATCCTCCACAGATACGCAGTATTTT	NA	NA	TRBV11-3	TRBJ2-3
CATSREEGINEQFF	TGTGCCACCAGCAGAGAAGAGGGCATAAATGAGCAGTTCTTC	NA	NA	TRBV15	TRBJ2-1
CASSLGRDSNQPQHF	TGTGCCAGCAGCTTAGGCAGGGACAGCAATCAGCCCCAGCATTTT	NA	NA	TRBV7-2	TRBJ1-5
CASSLPPDRVGYGYTF	TGTGCCAGCAGTTTACCTCCGGACCGTGTAGGCTATGGCTACACCTTC	NA	NA	TRBV28	TRBJ1-2
CASRITGFIQYF	TGTGCCAGCAGAATTACAGGGTTCATTCAGTACTTC	NA	NA	TRBV2	TRBJ2-4